These 6 T cell receptor beta chains share one sample of origin, sequenced in a study of cytomegalovirus exposure and HLA in healthy donors. Researchers ran the PCR with 60 Vbeta and 13 Jbeta primers. Clones were read by immunoSEQ multiplex PCR, and TCRdb kept only the in-frame ones, dropping some. The sample includes around 170,000 clones, around 72% of them seen just once. The sequencing sample was made of PBMCs. All receptors derive from a woman in her 50s in good health and CMV-seropositive.

This chain joins TRBV19 and TRBJ1-5, with 11 bases identical to TRBD1. Unmatched junction bases numbered 7, after V lost 6 bases and J lost 6 bases. Germline assignment: CDR1 LNHDA and CDR2 SQIVND (reference sequence). The length of the CDR3 is 15 residues. CDR3 amino acids: CASSPRTGGIQPQHF. The CDR3 nucleotides read TGTGCCAGTAGCCCCCGGACAGGGGGCATTCAGCCCCAGCATTTT.

The chain uses TRBV2 and TRBJ1-5, with 8 bases aligning to TRBD1. Germline assignment: CDR1 SNHLY and CDR2 FYNNEI. The CDR3 contains 14 residues. The junction had 8 bases not matched to a gene; V was cut back by 7 bases and J by 6 bases. CDR3 residues: CASNSGGGSQPQHF. The CDR3 bases are TGTGCCAGCAATTCAGGGGGCGGAAGTCAGCCCCAGCATTTT.

This clone was seen only a few times. The rearrangement links TRBV6-1 to TRBJ2-1, with 11 bases aligning to TRBD2. Trimming cost V 3 bases and J 8 bases; bases outside gene matches: 9. This CDR3 spans 16 amino acids. Germline V gene data show CDR1 as MNHNS and CDR2 as SASEGT. This CDR3 reads CASSEGSGRALDEQFF. The CDR3 bases are TGTGCCAGCAGTGAGGGTAGCGGGAGGGCCCTCGATGAGCAGTTCTTC.

The rearrangement uses TRBV6-5 and TRBJ2-7; D uncertain. V lost 5 bases and J lost 4, with 6 bases in between. The CDR3 extends over 11 amino acids. In germline, CDR1 is MNHEY, CDR2 SVGAGI. This CDR3 is CASSGLYEQYF. CDR3 in DNA: TGTGCCAGCAGTGGCCTTTACGAGCAGTACTTC.

In this sample, this clone turned up a few times. The CDR3 sequence is CASSTKANQPQHF. Written as DNA, the CDR3 is TGTGCCAGTAGCACAAAAGCGAATCAGCCCCAGCATTTT. The chain couples TRBV19 to TRBJ1-5; D is unclear. The V end was cut by 6 bases, the J end by 4 bases, with 10 bases between. The CDR3 extends over 13 amino acids. Germline-derived CDR1 and CDR2 are LNHDA and SQIVND (reference sequence). Full variable domain (outside the CDR3, taken from reference TRBV19 and TRBJ1-5): DGGITQSPKYLFRKEGQNVTLSCEQNLNHDAMYWYRQDPGQGLRLIYYSQIVNDFQKGDIAEGYSVSREKKESFPLTVTSAQKNPTAFYLCASSTKANQPQHFGDGTRLSIL.

The V and J genes are TRBV6-5 and TRBJ2-2; TRBD1 matches at 9 bases. CDR1 MNHEY and CDR2 SVGAGI come from the germline V gene. V was clipped by 7 bases and J by 7 bases; unmatched bases: 4. This CDR3 is 13 amino acids long. The DNA for the CDR3 is TGTGCCAGCAATACAGGGGGCCACGGGGAGCTGTTTTTT. This gives the protein CASNTGGHGELFF.